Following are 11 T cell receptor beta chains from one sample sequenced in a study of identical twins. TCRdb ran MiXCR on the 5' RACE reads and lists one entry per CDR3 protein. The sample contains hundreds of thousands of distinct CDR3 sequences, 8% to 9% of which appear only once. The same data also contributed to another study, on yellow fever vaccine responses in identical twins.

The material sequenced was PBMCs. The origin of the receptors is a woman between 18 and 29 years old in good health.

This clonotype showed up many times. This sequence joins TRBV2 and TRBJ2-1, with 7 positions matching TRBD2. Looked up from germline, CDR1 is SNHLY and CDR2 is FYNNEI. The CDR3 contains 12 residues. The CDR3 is CVRGVSYNEQFF. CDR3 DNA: TGTGTACGGGGGGTCTCCTACAATGAGCAGTTCTTC.

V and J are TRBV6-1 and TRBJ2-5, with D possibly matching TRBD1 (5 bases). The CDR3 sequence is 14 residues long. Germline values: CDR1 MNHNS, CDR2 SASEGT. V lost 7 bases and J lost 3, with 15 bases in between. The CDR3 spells CASTPDRNEETQYF. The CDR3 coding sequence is TGTGCCAGCACCCCAGACAGAAATGAAGAGACCCAGTACTTC.

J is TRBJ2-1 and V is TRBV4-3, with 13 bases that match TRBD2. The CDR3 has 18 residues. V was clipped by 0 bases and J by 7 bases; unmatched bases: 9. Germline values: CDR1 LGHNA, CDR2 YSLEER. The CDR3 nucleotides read TGCGCCAGCAGCCAAGATACTAGCGGGAGGGCCGTCGGGAATGAGCAGTTCTTC. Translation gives CASSQDTSGRAVGNEQFF.

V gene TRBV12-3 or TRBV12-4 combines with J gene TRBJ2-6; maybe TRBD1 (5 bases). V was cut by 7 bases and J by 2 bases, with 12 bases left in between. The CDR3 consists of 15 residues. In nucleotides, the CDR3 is TGTGCCAGCACCTCGACAGTACCTGGGGCCAACGTCCTGACTTTC. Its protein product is CASTSTVPGANVLTF.

CDR3 loop: CSAKRVLNEQFF. CDR3 nucleotide sequence: TGCAGTGCTAAGAGGGTCCTAAATGAGCAGTTCTTC. The chain is built from TRBV20-1 and TRBJ2-1, with TRBD2 as a possible D gene (5 bases). The CDR3 has 12 residues. The germline V and J ends were trimmed by 4 bases and 7 bases, with 11 bases remaining between them. The germline gives CDR1 DFQATT, CDR2 SNEGSKA (reference sequence).

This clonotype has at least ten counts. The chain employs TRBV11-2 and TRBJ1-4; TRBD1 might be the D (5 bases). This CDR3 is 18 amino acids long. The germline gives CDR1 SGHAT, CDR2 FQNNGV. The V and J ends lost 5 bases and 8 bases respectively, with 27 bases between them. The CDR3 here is CASSLNSGSSGRDEKLFF. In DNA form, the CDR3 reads TGTGCCAGCAGCCTCAACTCCGGGTCCTCGGGCCGGGACGAAAAACTGTTTTTT. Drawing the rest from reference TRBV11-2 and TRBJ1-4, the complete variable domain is EAGVAQSPRYKIIEKRQSVAFWCNPISGHATLYWYQQILGQGPKLLIQFQNNGVVDDSQLPKDRFSAERLKGVDSTLKIQPAKLEDSAVYLCASSLNSGSSGRDEKLFFGSGTQLSVL.

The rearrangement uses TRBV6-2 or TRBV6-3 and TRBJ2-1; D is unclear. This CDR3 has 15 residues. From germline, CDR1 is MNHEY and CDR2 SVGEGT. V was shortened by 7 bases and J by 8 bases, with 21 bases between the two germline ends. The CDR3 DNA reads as TGTGCCAGCACCCCTCCTTTCCCTGGAAGGTATGAGCAGTTCTTC. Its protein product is CASTPPFPGRYEQFF.

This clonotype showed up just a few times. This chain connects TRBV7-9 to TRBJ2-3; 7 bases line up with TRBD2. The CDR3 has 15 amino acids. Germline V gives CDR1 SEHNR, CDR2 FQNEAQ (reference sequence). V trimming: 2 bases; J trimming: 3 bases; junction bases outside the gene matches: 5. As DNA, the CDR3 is TGTGCCAGCAGCTTACGCGGGAGCAATACAGATACGCAGTATTTT. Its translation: CASSLRGSNTDTQYF.

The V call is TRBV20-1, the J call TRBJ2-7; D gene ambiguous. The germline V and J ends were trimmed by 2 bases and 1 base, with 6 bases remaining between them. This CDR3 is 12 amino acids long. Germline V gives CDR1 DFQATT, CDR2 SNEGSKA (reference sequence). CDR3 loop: CSARSASYEQYF. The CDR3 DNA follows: TGCAGTGCTAGAAGCGCTTCCTACGAGCAGTACTTC.

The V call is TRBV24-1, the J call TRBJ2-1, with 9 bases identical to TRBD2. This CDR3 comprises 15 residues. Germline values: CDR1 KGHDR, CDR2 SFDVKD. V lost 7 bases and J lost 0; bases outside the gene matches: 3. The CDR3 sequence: CATRDSGGSYNEQFF. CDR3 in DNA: TGTGCCACCAGAGATAGCGGGGGCTCCTACAATGAGCAGTTCTTC.

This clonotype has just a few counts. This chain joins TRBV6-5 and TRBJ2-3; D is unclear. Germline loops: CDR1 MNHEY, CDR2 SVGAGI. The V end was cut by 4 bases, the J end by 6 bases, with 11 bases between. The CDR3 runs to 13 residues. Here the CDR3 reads CASSFSEWDTQYF. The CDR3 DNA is TGTGCCAGCAGTTTCTCCGAATGGGATACGCAGTATTTT.